This T cell receptor beta chain was identified during a study of radiotherapy plus CTLA-4 blockade in lung cancer. For the study at large: There were objective responses in approximately 19% of patients, and 31% had disease control. Study-level findings and limits: Response, reportedly, was best predicted by interferon-beta along with early blood T cell clone dynamics. The study found tumor-derived TCR clones expanded in blood after radiotherapy plus ipilimumab.

TCRdb's table, derived via immunoSEQ multiplex PCR, lists solely in-frame clones and lacks some. The sample records 90,000 to 95,000 clones, around four fifths being singletons. Concerning this clone itself: Its antigen is still unknown.

Focal radiation plus CTLA-4 blockade with ipilimumab was given to patients with chemo-refractory metastatic non-small-cell lung cancer. The V gene's germline CDR1 is SGHDN and CDR2 FVKESK. This CDR3 contains 15 residues. V was shortened by 4 bases and J by 5 bases, with 17 bases between the two germline ends. This rearrangement joins TRBV14 to TRBJ2-5; tentatively, D is TRBD1 (6 bases). The sequencing here drew on peripheral blood, taken from a patient treated with radiotherapy plus ipilimumab. This clonotype was sampled from a human donor with non-small cell lung cancer who had stable disease on radiotherapy plus ipilimumab. The CDR3 nucleotides read TGTGCCAGCAGCCCTACGGGACACGAGGAGGAGACCCAGTACTTC. Amino acids: CASSPTGHEEETQYF.